The 13 T cell receptor beta chains below come from one sample, sequenced in a study of T cells after yellow fever vaccination. TCRdb re-derived calls from the 5' RACE reads in MiXCR, one entry per CDR3 protein. The sample carries roughly 500,000 distinct CDR3 sequences, over 15% recorded once. Sequencing was performed on PBMCs, taken 15 days after the yellow fever booster vaccination. Source of these receptors: a man between 25 and 39 years old who received the YFV17D yellow fever vaccine.

The chain combines TRBV29-1 with TRBJ2-7; D may be TRBD1 (6 bases). The CDR3 runs 12 residues. Germline V lookup: CDR1 SQVTM, CDR2 ANQGSEA. Trimming took off 4 bases at V and 4 bases at J, with 11 bases between the two ends. For the CDR3, the DNA is TGCAGCGTTGGTGACAGGAGATACGAGCAGTACTTC. This translates into CSVGDRRYEQYF.

This clonotype appeared a single time. This sequence joins TRBV29-1 and TRBJ2-3; weak D call: TRBD2 (5 bases). Germline CDR1 reads SQVTM; CDR2 reads ANQGSEA. The CDR3 contains 15 residues. Deletions cut 4 bases from V and 2 bases from J, with 16 bases between. CDR3 in amino acids: CSVVGLAKNTDTQYF. CDR3 DNA: TGCAGCGTTGTGGGGTTAGCGAAAAACACAGATACGCAGTATTTT.

This chain joins TRBV12-3 or TRBV12-4 and TRBJ2-7; D possibly corresponds to TRBD2 (5 bases). V was cut by 7 bases and J by 2 bases, with 12 bases left in between. This CDR3 is 13 amino acids long. CDR3 protein: CASNLVGAYEQYF. DNA for the CDR3: TGTGCCAGCAACTTAGTCGGGGCCTACGAGCAGTACTTC.

This sequence joins TRBV5-1 and TRBJ2-5; TRBD1 aligns across 10 bases. CDR1 SGHRS and CDR2 YFSETQ come from the germline V gene. Trimming cost V 0 bases and J 4 bases; bases outside gene matches: 3. The CDR3 runs 15 residues. For the CDR3, the DNA is TGCGCCAGCAGCTTGGCCGGGACAGGGGCAGAGACCCAGTACTTC. Its translation is CASSLAGTGAETQYF.

The V call is TRBV10-3, the J call TRBJ2-5, with D perhaps TRBD2 (5 bases). The CDR3 runs 13 residues. Trimming left V 4 bases short and J 2 bases short, with 8 bases between. Per germline, CDR1 ENHRY and CDR2 SYGVKD. The CDR3: CAISGGPQETQYF. CDR3 in DNA: TGTGCCATCAGTGGAGGGCCGCAAGAGACCCAGTACTTC.

The chain employs TRBV12-3 or TRBV12-4 and TRBJ2-1; TRBD1 matches at 7 bases. Trimming at V came to 5 bases and at J to 6 bases, leaving 13 bases not matched to a gene. CDR3 length: 16 residues. The CDR3 region has the DNA TGTGCCAGCAGTCCGACCCTACAGGGGTTCGTCAATGAGCAGTTCTTC. It specifies CASSPTLQGFVNEQFF.

The table lists this clonotype with a few counts. This chain connects TRBV27 to TRBJ1-4; 8 bases fit TRBD1. CDR3 size: 13 residues. Germline V gene sequence: CDR1 MNHEY, CDR2 SMNVEV (reference sequence). Unmatched junction bases numbered 5, after V lost 7 bases and J lost 7 bases. The CDR3 nucleotides read TGTGCCAGCAAGACAGGGGTGCGTGAAAAACTGTTTTTT. Protein product: CASKTGVREKLFF.

This clonotype was picked up a small number of times. V gene TRBV6-5 combines with J gene TRBJ1-2; the D is unclear. The germline V and J ends were trimmed by 2 bases and 8 bases, with 6 bases remaining between them. This CDR3 spans 11 amino acids. Germline V gene data show CDR1 as MNHEY and CDR2 as SVGAGI. CDR3 loop: CASSYMGGYTF. The CDR3 nucleotides are TGTGCCAGCAGTTACATGGGGGGCTACACCTTC.

This clonotype was observed a handful of times. V is TRBV7-9 and J is TRBJ2-6; 7 bases fit TRBD2. The CDR3 extends over 16 amino acids. The junction had 5 bases not matched to a gene; V was cut back by 6 bases and J by 0 bases. Germline V gene sequence: CDR1 SEHNR, CDR2 FQNEAQ (reference sequence). Here the CDR3 reads CASRAGAASGANVLTF. CDR3 coding DNA: TGTGCCAGCAGGGCGGGAGCTGCCTCTGGGGCCAACGTCCTGACTTTC.

The V call is TRBV14, the J call TRBJ2-1; D is unclear. V was pared by 0 bases and J by 10 bases, with 16 bases between. CDR1 SGHDN and CDR2 FVKESK come from the germline V gene. The CDR3 is made up of 15 amino acids. CDR3 sequence: CASSQDRMTYPEQFF. CDR3 bases: TGTGCCAGCAGCCAAGATCGCATGACTTACCCCGAGCAGTTCTTC.

The V gene is TRBV7-2, the J gene TRBJ2-1; D gene ambiguous. Germline values: CDR1 SGHTA, CDR2 FQGNSA. The germline V and J ends were trimmed by 2 bases and 4 bases, with 9 bases remaining between them. The CDR3 contains 14 residues. The CDR3 loop is CASSLIQAYNEQFF. The CDR3 DNA reads TGTGCCAGCAGCTTAATCCAGGCTTACAATGAGCAGTTCTTC.

This clonotype was detected only a few times. The rearrangement uses TRBV27 and TRBJ2-2, with 7 bases that match TRBD2. With V trimmed by 7 bases and J by 2 bases, 4 bases remained unmatched. From germline, CDR1 is MNHEY and CDR2 SMNVEV (reference sequence). This CDR3 region has 14 residues. DNA of the CDR3: TGTGCCAGCACGGGAGGCGGTAACACCGGGGAGCTGTTTTTT. Translated, it gives CASTGGGNTGELFF.

This clonotype has only one observation. The J gene is TRBJ1-1, the V gene TRBV29-1, with D possibly TRBD1 on 6 matching bases. CDR3 length: 15 residues. V was trimmed by 4 bases and J by 0 bases, leaving 15 bases between them. Germline V gene sequence: CDR1 SQVTM, CDR2 ANQGSEA. CDR3 DNA sequence: TGCAGCGTTGGTTCAGGGGACCTTGTGAACACTGAAGCTTTCTTT. Translated, it gives CSVGSGDLVNTEAFF. Looking up the rest from reference TRBV29-1 and TRBJ1-1 gives the full variable domain: SAVISQKPSRDICQRGTSLTIQCQVDSQVTMMFWYRQQPGQSLTLIATANQGSEATYESGFVIDKFPISRPNLTFSTLTVSNMSPEDSSIYLCSVGSGDLVNTEAFFGQGTRLTVV.